This TCR beta chain was recovered during a study of metastatic and nonmetastatic thyroid tumors (dated by TCRdb to 2019 to 2021). Describing the broader study: The researchers compared repertoires between peripheral blood samples and tumor or nodule tissue samples from patients with malignant or benign thyroid disease. Study-level results and caveats: In both blood and tumor samples, malignant tumors were reported to have significantly higher TCR beta diversity than benign nodules.

From its cysteine to its phenylalanine, the CDR3 spans 13 amino acids. This entry keeps only the CDR3 DNA: 39 bases, framed from base 1. V loses 3 bases of germline sequence and J loses 2 bases, and the interval between the two ends is 5 bases. The germline V gene (reference sequence) provides CDR1 DFQATT and CDR2 SNEGSKA. This clone was detected ten times or more. Which antigen it targets is not known. No base quality values were provided; no much bigger clone lies one nucleotide off. Before undergoing thyroid surgery, none of the patients had been given any kind of treatment. The study retrospectively analysed patient clinical samples collected from the early 2010s to the late 2010s using T-cell receptor beta sequencing. Libraries were prepared through PCR. Instrument used: Illumina HiSeq 4000. The TCR beta-chain CDR3 region of each patient was profiled by high-throughput sequencing. The source study handled its data this way. Drawing on CDR3 differences between clinicopathological groups, the researchers built a classifier meant to tell apart patients with distant-metastatic papillary thyroid cancer. The Shannon index was used to assess repertoire diversity, and the Morisita-Horn index was used to assess tumor-blood repertoire similarity. TCRdb handled the public reads itself, with Q25 trimming in fastp and clone calling in MiXCR, and kept productive beta chains. These V and J calls are TCRdb output, not the study's own analysis. The sample table lists roughly 61,000 clones, under 5% of them with a count of one. The ten largest clones capture about a fifth of the sample.

This TCR was sampled from a female donor with papillary thyroid cancer or a benign thyroid nodule (not recorded which). Some clones in this sample may be carry-over from other donors' samples. The chain employs TRBV20-1 and TRBJ2-6, with no D gene named confidently. Sequencing was done on a sample of blood. In nucleotide form, the sequence is TGCAGTGCTAGGATAGCTGGGGCCAACGTCCTGACTTTC. Translated, it gives CSARIAGANVLTF.